The 22 T cell receptor beta chains below come from one sample, sequenced in a study of tumor and adjacent non-tumor tissue in lung cancer. This sample's RNA came from whole unsorted tissue. TCRbeta libraries were built with three rounds of nested PCR, modified from ARM-PCR. TCRdb re-called the multiplex PCR reads with MiXCR, one entry per CDR3 protein. The sample carries some 200,000 distinct CDR3 sequences, 70% to 75% recorded once. The sequencing input was lung tumor tissue. All receptors derive from a man aged 60 to 69 with non-small cell lung cancer.

This clonotype was found many times. This chain joins TRBV4-2 and TRBJ1-4; 7 bases are shared with TRBD1. The CDR3 is 16 residues long. Per germline, CDR1 LGHNA and CDR2 YNFKEQ. The trim removed 0 bases at V and 4 bases at J, leaving 5 bases unmatched. The CDR3 DNA reads TGTGCCAGCAGCCAAGATGGGACAGCAATTAATGAAAAACTGTTTTTT. Residues: CASSQDGTAINEKLFF.

This clonotype was observed a single time. The chain employs TRBV11-3 and TRBJ2-7; D uncertain. The CDR3 consists of 15 residues. CDR1 and CDR2 (germline): SGHNT, YENEEA. Trimming cost V 4 bases and J 3 bases, with 16 bases left between them. As DNA, the CDR3 is TGTGCCAGCAGCTCCCCAGCTGGCATAGACTACGAGCAGTACTTC. Its protein is CASSSPAGIDYEQYF. Supplemented by reference TRBV11-3 and TRBJ2-7, the full variable domain reads EAGVVQSPRYKIIEKKQPVAFWCNPISGHNTLYWYLQNLGQGPELLIRYENEEAVDDSQLPKDRFSAERLKGVDSTLKIQPAELGDSAVYLCASSSPAGIDYEQYFGPGTRLTVT.

The table lists this clonotype with a count of one. At one of its ends the junction is not consistent with the germline gene, which may arise from a read error. The chain employs TRBV6-2 or TRBV6-3 and TRBJ2-7, with 14 bases aligning to TRBD2. The CDR3 totals 18 residues. CDR1 and CDR2 (germline): MNHEY, SVGEGT. CDR3 bases: TGTGCCTGCAGTCCCAACCTGGGGACTAGCGGGAGCAGCTACGAGCAGTACTTC. Protein product: CACSPNLGTSGSSYEQYF.

A remark on this clonotype: A much more abundant neighbour one base away suggests this may be a read error. The chain recombines TRBV20-1 with TRBJ2-3, with 10 bases lining up with TRBD2. The V gene's germline CDR1 is DFQATT and CDR2 SNEGSKA (reference sequence). CDR3 size: 13 residues. V lost 3 bases to trimming and J lost 4 bases; unmatched junction nucleotides: 1. DNA of the CDR3: TGCAGTGCTAGTCTAGCGGGAGCAGATACGCAGTATTTT. Translating gives CSASLAGADTQYF.

This clonotype was seen just once. The chain uses TRBV4-3 and TRBJ2-7, with TRBD1 matching 10 bases. Germline trimming cut 6 bases from V and 5 bases from J; bases unmatched to any gene: 7. Germline V gene lookup returns CDR1 LGHNA and CDR2 YSLEER. The CDR3 is 14 residues long. CDR3 bases: TGCGCCAGCAGTTCAAAGACAGGGGGCGACGAGCAGTACTTC. Its translation is CASSSKTGGDEQYF.

In regard to this clonotype: The junction departs from germline at one end; a sequencing error may be responsible. V usage is TRBV6-5 and J usage is TRBJ1-5; 7 bases line up with TRBD1. The CDR3 has 16 amino acids. Germline V lookup: CDR1 MNHEY, CDR2 SVGAGI. CDR3 coding DNA: TGTGCCAGCAGTCGCAGGAGACAGGGTAGTGATCAGTCCCAGCATTTT. As protein: CASSRRRQGSDQSQHF.

Note on this clonotype: No conserved phenylalanine or tryptophan is present at the end of the CDR3, so a read error is the likely explanation. The CDR3 DNA follows: TGTGCCAGCAGCTTAGAGTCAATAAGCCCCAATGAGCAGTTCATC. Amino acids: CASSLESISPNEQFI. V usage is TRBV11-3 and J usage is TRBJ2-1, with D uncertain. Germline assignment: CDR1 SGHNT and CDR2 YENEEA. There are 15 residues in the CDR3. V gave up 0 bases and J gave up 6 bases, with 12 bases separating them.

With respect to this clonotype: A much bigger clone sits one base away, suggesting this may be a read error. This chain links TRBV4-2 with TRBJ2-1, with D unresolved. CDR1 and CDR2 (germline): LGHNA, YNFKEQ. This CDR3 comprises 16 residues. Trimming removed 0 bases at V and 0 bases at J, with 9 bases between. The CDR3 loop is CASSQDLGSSYNEQFF. The CDR3 DNA is TGTGCCAGCAGCCAAGATTTGGGAAGCTCCTACAATGAGCAGTTCTTC.

This clonotype occurred a few times. A single base separates this from a much larger clone, so it may be a read error. The chain recombines TRBV12-3 or TRBV12-4 with TRBJ2-1; either TRBD1 or TRBD2 may fit D (5 bases each). CDR3 length: 15 residues. Here the CDR3 reads CVSSLERAGSNEQFF. The DNA for the CDR3 is TGTGTCAGCAGTTTAGAAAGGGCAGGGAGCAATGAGCAGTTCTTC.

For this clonotype: A much larger clone sits a single nucleotide away, making a read error possible. The chain employs TRBV20-1 and TRBJ2-5; D ambiguous. The germline CDR1 and CDR2 sequences are DFQATT and SNEGSKA (reference sequence). CDR3 length equals 11 residues. CDR3 DNA: TGCAGTGCTAGAGGGAAAGAGATCCAGTACTTC. Residues: CSARGKEIQYF.

A word on this clonotype: A read error is possible here, since a much larger clone lies one base away. The V and J genes are TRBV10-2 and TRBJ2-1; 11 nucleotides align to TRBD2. The CDR3 runs 16 residues. With V trimmed by 6 bases and J by 9 bases, 13 bases remained unmatched. Germline-derived CDR1 and CDR2 are WSHSY and SAAADI. The CDR3 bases are TGCGCCAGCAGGAGGGAGGAAACAGGACTAGCGGGTGAGCAGTTCTTC. Translating it yields CASRREETGLAGEQFF.

This clonotype showed up just once. Germline is not matched at one junction end, which may reflect a read error. The rearrangement uses TRBV20-1 and TRBJ2-3; D possibly matches TRBD1 or TRBD2 (5 bases each). CDR1 is DFQATT and CDR2 is SNEGSKA in the germline V gene (reference sequence). The length of the CDR3 is 15 residues. Here the CDR3 reads CSARVGAGGTVTQYF. For the CDR3, the DNA is TGCAGTGCTAGAGTTGGTGCTGGGGGAACAGTTACGCAGTATTTT.

On this clonotype itself: A read error may be the cause here, since a much bigger clone is one base away. The rearrangement links TRBV11-1 to TRBJ2-3; 8 bases are a match to TRBD2. The CDR3 sequence is 19 residues long. The V gene's germline CDR1 is SGHAT and CDR2 FQDESV (reference sequence). The CDR3 reads CASSLGGGGPFISIDTQYF. CDR3 DNA sequence: TGTGCCAGCAGCTTAGGCGGCGGGGGGCCTTTCATTAGCATAGATACGCAGTATTTT. Variable domain in full (rest from reference TRBV11-1 and TRBJ2-3): EAEVAQSPRYKITEKSQAVAFWCDPISGHATLYWYRQILGQGPELLVQFQDESVVDDSQLPKDRFSAERLKGVDSTLKIQPAELGDSAMYLCASSLGGGGPFISIDTQYFGPGTRLTVL.

The gene calls are TRBV11-2 and TRBJ2-3; TRBD2 agrees at 8 bases. CDR1 SGHAT and CDR2 FQNNGV come from the germline V gene. The CDR3 spans 19 residues. Losses at the gene ends were 7 bases for V and 1 base for J; bases not matched to a gene: 19. The DNA for the CDR3 is TGTGCCAGCATCGACAGCGGGACTAGGGGCGCGGGAGGCACAGATACGCAGTATTTT. This sequence encodes CASIDSGTRGAGGTDTQYF.

DNA for the CDR3: TGTGCCTGGAGCTTGGACAGGGTGGGCGCGGAGACCCAGTACTTC. Encoded protein: CAWSLDRVGAETQYF. The chain has TRBV11-2 and TRBJ2-5; 8 nucleotides match TRBD1. V shed 11 bases and J 5 bases; nucleotides not matched to a gene: 16. This CDR3 comprises 15 residues. Germline loops: CDR1 SGHAT, CDR2 FQNNGV.

This clonotype was observed a handful of times. CDR3 nucleotide sequence: TGCGCCAGCAGCCAAGATCGTCGGACAGTACAGAACACCATATATTTT. Translating it yields CASSQDRRTVQNTIYF. This chain links TRBV4-1 with TRBJ1-3, with D possibly being TRBD1 (6 bases). CDR1 is MGHRA and CDR2 is YSYEKL in the germline V gene. The CDR3 spans 16 residues. With 0 bases removed from V and 7 bases from J, the gap between germline ends came to 16 bases.

Regarding this clonotype: A read error may account for a junction end that differs from germline. This chain uses TRBV5-1 with TRBJ2-3; D might be TRBD2 (6 bases). CDR3 length: 17 residues. CDR1 SGHRS and CDR2 YFSETQ come from the germline V gene. For the CDR3, the DNA is TGCGCCAACAGTTTGGAGGGGACTTCTCTTCGCACAGATACGCTGTATTTT. Amino acid sequence: CANSLEGTSLRTDTLYF.

This clonotype was counted between two and nine times. Mismatch with germline at one junction end may stem from a read error. The chain couples TRBV6-4 to TRBJ2-5; D is ambiguous. The CDR3 contains 12 residues. The V gene's germline CDR1 is MRHNA and CDR2 SNTAGT. The CDR3 loop reads CASSETEETQYF. In DNA form, the CDR3 reads TGTGCTAGCAGTGAAACAGAAGAGACCCAGTACTTC.

To note about this clonotype: A much larger clonotype is one base distant, so this may be a read error. V and J are TRBV7-2 and TRBJ2-7, with 9 bases lining up with TRBD1. CDR3 size: 14 residues. The J segment lost 6 bases and the V segment lost 1 base, leaving 4 bases of the junction unmatched. Germline CDR1 and CDR2: SGHTA and FQGNSA. The CDR3 sequence: CASSLVETGGEQYF. CDR3 sequence (DNA): TGTGCCAGCAGCTTAGTCGAGACAGGGGGCGAGCAGTACTTC. Full variable domain (missing parts from reference TRBV7-2 and TRBJ2-7): GAGVSQSPSNKVTEKGKDVELRCDPISGHTALYWYRQSLGQGLEFLIYFQGNSAPDKSGLPSDRFSAERTGGSVSTLTIQRTQQEDSAVYLCASSLVETGGEQYFGPGTRLTVT.

Notes on this clonotype: Since the CDR3 does not end with the conserved phenylalanine or tryptophan, this likely comes from a read error. The gene calls are TRBV4-2 and TRBJ2-2; TRBD2 agrees at 8 bases. V dropped 3 bases and J dropped 6; count of bases not matched to a gene: 12. Germline V CDR1 and CDR2: LGHNA, YNFKEQ. This CDR3 comprises 17 residues. This CDR3 is CASSHLGAGGNAGELFS. In nucleotides, the CDR3 is TGTGCCAGCAGCCACCTGGGGGCGGGGGGTAACGCCGGGGAGCTGTTTTCT.

CDR3 residues: CSDRAGRDTLFNEQYF. In DNA, the CDR3 is TGCAGTGATAGGGCCGGCAGGGACACCCTCTTCAACGAGCAGTACTTC. V is TRBV20-1 and J is TRBJ2-7; D is possibly TRBD1 (6 bases). V shed 7 bases and J shed 5 bases, with 27 bases lying between them. CDR3 length: 16 residues. Germline loops: CDR1 DFQATT, CDR2 SNEGSKA (reference sequence).

In the case of this clonotype: The junction departs from the called germline gene at one end, perhaps through a read error. The V call is TRBV6-9, the J call TRBJ2-2, with a weak D call TRBD1 (5 bases). CDR3 length: 15 residues. Germline V gene data show CDR1 as MNHGY and CDR2 as SVAAGI. The CDR3 reads CANSYQRKWTGELFF. The CDR3, as DNA: TGTGCCAACAGTTATCAGAGGAAGTGGACAGGGGAGCTGTTTTTT.